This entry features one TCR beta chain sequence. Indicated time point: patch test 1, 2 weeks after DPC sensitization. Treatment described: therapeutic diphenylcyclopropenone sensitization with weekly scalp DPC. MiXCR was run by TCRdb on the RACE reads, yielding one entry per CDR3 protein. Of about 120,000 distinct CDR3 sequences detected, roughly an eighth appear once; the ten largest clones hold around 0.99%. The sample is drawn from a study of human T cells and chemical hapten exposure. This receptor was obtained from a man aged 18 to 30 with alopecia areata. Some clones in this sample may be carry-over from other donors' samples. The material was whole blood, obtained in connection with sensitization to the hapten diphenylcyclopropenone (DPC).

The CDR3 DNA reads TGTGCCAGCAGCCAAGATTCCGGGGGCACTGAAGCTTTCTTT. Protein product: CASSQDSGGTEAFF. The chain uses TRBV4-2 and TRBJ1-1; D may be TRBD1 (5 bases). The CDR3 has 14 amino acids. With 0 bases removed from V and 4 bases from J, the gap between germline ends came to 9 bases. Germline CDR1 and CDR2: LGHNA and YNFKEQ.